Given below is one T cell receptor (beta chain) in context. The data stem from a study of blood T cell repertoires in COVID-19. Whole-study context: Collection of acute and convalescent COVID-19 samples took place in the United States, Italy and Spain. Sample material is recorded as cDNA or gDNA derived from T cells, B-cell-depleted T cells, or PBMCs.

The protocol was immunoSEQ multiplex PCR, while the TCRdb copy is restricted to in-frame clones and leaves out a portion. There are 45,000 to 65,000 clones in the sample; 91% occur only once, and over 7.5% lies in the top ten. This CDR3 spans 21 amino acids. Germline V gene lookup returns CDR1 LGHDT and CDR2 YNNKEL (reference sequence). V lost 1 base and J lost 0; bases outside the gene matches: 17. Input material: peripheral blood. The origin of this receptor is a human donor in a cohort sampled during active COVID-19. V usage is TRBV3-1 (or the pseudogene TRBV3-2) and J usage is TRBJ2-3; the match to TRBD2 covers 9 bases. CDR3 amino acids: CASSQGDLPAGGLLSTDTQYF. In nucleotides, the CDR3 is TGTGCCAGCAGCCAAGGGGACCTACCAGCGGGGGGCCTCCTTAGCACAGATACGCAGTATTTT.